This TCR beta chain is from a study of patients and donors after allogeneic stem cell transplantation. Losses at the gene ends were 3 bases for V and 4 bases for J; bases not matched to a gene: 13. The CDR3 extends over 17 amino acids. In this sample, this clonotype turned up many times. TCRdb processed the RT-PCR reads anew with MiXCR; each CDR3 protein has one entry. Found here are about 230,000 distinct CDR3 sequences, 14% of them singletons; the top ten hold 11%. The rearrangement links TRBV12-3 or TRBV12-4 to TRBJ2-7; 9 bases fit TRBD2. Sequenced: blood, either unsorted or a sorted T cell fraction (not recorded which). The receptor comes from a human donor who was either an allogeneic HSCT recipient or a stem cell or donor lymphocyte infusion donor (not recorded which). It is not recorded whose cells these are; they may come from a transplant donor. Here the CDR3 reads CASSLTPRSSGGYEQYF. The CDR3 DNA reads TGTGCCAGCAGTTTGACACCCAGGAGTAGCGGGGGATACGAGCAGTACTTC.